This entry lists 8 T cell receptor beta chains sequenced from one sample in a study of T cell responses to AZD1222 COVID-19 vaccine. The repertoire was sequenced with immunoSEQ multiplex PCR; TCRdb's copy has only in-frame clones and lacks some. In the table there are fewer than 200,000 clones, 85% to 95% of which are singletons. The material sequenced was peripheral blood, taken on day 0 of AZD1222 vaccination. All receptors come from an adult in good health.

The rearrangement uses TRBV4-2 and TRBJ2-7; D gene ambiguous. This CDR3 comprises 13 residues. Trimming stripped 1 base from V and 2 bases from J, with 6 bases between. Germline V CDR1 and CDR2: LGHNA, YNFKEQ. The CDR3, as DNA: TGTGCCAGCAGCCAAGCTTCTGCCTACGAGCAGTACTTC. Translated, it gives CASSQASAYEQYF.

The chain recombines TRBV15 with TRBJ1-6; 7 bases agree with TRBD1. V lost 2 bases to trimming and J lost 7 bases; unmatched junction nucleotides: 5. CDR1 and CDR2 (germline): LNHNV, YYDKDF (reference sequence). There are 15 residues in the CDR3. This CDR3 is CATSRYRDRNSPLHF. For the CDR3, the DNA is TGTGCCACCAGCAGATACCGGGACAGAAATTCACCCCTCCACTTT. Variable domain in full (rest from reference TRBV15 and TRBJ1-6): DAMVIQNPRYQVTQFGKPVTLSCSQTLNHNVMYWYQQKSSQAPKLLFHYYDKDFNNEADTPDNFQSRRPNTSFCFLDIRSPGLGDTAMYLCATSRYRDRNSPLHFGNGTRLTVT.

The chain recombines TRBV28 with TRBJ1-6; D gene uncertain. Trimming removed 3 bases at V and 3 bases at J, with 12 bases between. Per germline, CDR1 MDHEN and CDR2 SYDVKM. The CDR3 covers 16 residues. CDR3 in amino acids: CASSFWRTYYNSPLHF. The CDR3 region has the DNA TGTGCCAGCAGTTTTTGGCGTACATACTATAATTCACCCCTCCACTTT.

The chain recombines TRBV27 with TRBJ1-6; perhaps TRBD1 as D (5 bases). Germline V gene lookup returns CDR1 MNHEY and CDR2 SMNVEV (reference sequence). CDR3 length: 14 residues. The V end lost 2 bases, the J end lost 7 bases, and 9 bases lay between the germline ends. This CDR3 is CASSLQGENSPLHF. CDR3 nucleotide sequence: TGTGCCAGCAGTTTACAGGGAGAGAATTCACCCCTCCACTTT.

The gene calls are TRBV19 and TRBJ2-6; the D is unclear. The CDR3 is made up of 15 amino acids. Trimming pared 2 bases from V and 0 bases from J, leaving 5 bases between. Germline V gene sequence: CDR1 LNHDA, CDR2 SQIVND (reference sequence). CDR3 bases: TGTGCCAGTAGTATAATAGGCTCTGGGGCCAACGTCCTGACTTTC. Its protein product is CASSIIGSGANVLTF.

V and J are TRBV25-1 and TRBJ1-2; weak D call: TRBD1 (5 bases). This CDR3 has 10 residues. Germline CDR1 is MGHDK and CDR2 is SYGVNS. V was pared by 9 bases and J by 5 bases, with 7 bases between. CDR3 sequence (DNA): TGTGCCAGTCAGGGATATGGCTACACCTTC. This translates into CASQGYGYTF.

V is TRBV4-3 and J is TRBJ2-2; tentatively, D is TRBD2 (6 bases). V dropped 1 base and J dropped 7 bases, with 16 bases sitting between them. Germline-derived CDR1 and CDR2 are LGHNA and YSLEER. This CDR3 has 16 amino acids. DNA of the CDR3: TGCGCCAGCAGCCAAGCCCCGGACTATCCAGGCGGGGAGCTGTTTTTT. Amino acids: CASSQAPDYPGGELFF.

The gene calls are TRBV19 and TRBJ1-1, with 10 bases fitting TRBD1. The V gene end was trimmed by 4 bases and the J gene end by 0 bases; junction bases not matched to a gene: 11. Germline V gives CDR1 LNHDA, CDR2 SQIVND (reference sequence). CDR3 length: 18 residues. In DNA, the CDR3 is TGTGCCAGTAGTAGTCCCCTCGACAGGGGGCTGATGAACACTGAAGCTTTCTTT. This encodes CASSSPLDRGLMNTEAFF.